These T cell receptor beta chains were read from a single sample in a study of T cell changes during pregnancy in multiple sclerosis. The protocol was immunoSEQ multiplex PCR, while the TCRdb copy is restricted to in-frame clones and leaves out a portion. The data contain 55,000 to 70,000 clones, around 92% of them seen just once; the ten biggest clones take up around 1.3%. This specimen was peripheral blood, taken in the second trimester of pregnancy. All receptors derive from a female donor in good health, enrolled as a control in a pregnancy study. Each CDR3 is given with its conserved first and last residue. D genes are given only for firm matches. Clone size is given for some rows only: seen once, a few or many times, or a class if the clone is expanded.

j_call | clone_size | d_call | v_call | cdr3_nt | cdr3_aa
TRBJ1-2 | NA | NA | TRBV7-9 | TGTGCCAGCAGCTTAGGAGGGATCCATAGCTATGGCTACACCTTC | CASSLGGIHSYGYTF
TRBJ2-7 | few | NA | TRBV7-2 | TGTGCCAGCAGCTTACAGGTGGGAGTGGCGTACTTC | CASSLQVGVAYF
TRBJ1-5 | NA | NA | TRBV6-4 | TGTGCCAGCAGTACAGGGAGCAATCAGCCCCAGCATTTT | CASSTGSNQPQHF
TRBJ2-1 | NA | NA | TRBV6-5 | TGTGCCAGCAGCCAGACAGAGTACAATGAGCAGTTCTTC | CASSQTEYNEQFF
TRBJ2-1 | NA | TRBD2 | TRBV4-2 | TGTGCCAGCAGCCAAGGGGGAGCGGGGCCTAACAATGAGCAGTTCTTC | CASSQGGAGPNNEQFF
TRBJ1-3 | NA | NA | TRBV5-4 | TGTGCCAGCAGGGGGACAATGGGAAACACCATATATTTT | CASRGTMGNTIYF
TRBJ2-1 | NA | NA | TRBV7-8 | TGTGCCAGCAGCCCAAGCCCTGAGTACAATGAGCAGTTCTTC | CASSPSPEYNEQFF
TRBJ2-7 | once | TRBD1 | TRBV30 | TGTGCCTGGAGTGACCCAATCAATTGGACAGGGGTCGTCCTCGAGCAGTACTTC | CAWSDPINWTGVVLEQYF
TRBJ2-7 | NA | TRBD2 | TRBV27 | TGTGCCAGCAGTTTGCTTCTAGCGGGAGGGCCAAAGGAGCAGTACTTC | CASSLLLAGGPKEQYF
TRBJ2-7 | NA | TRBD2 | TRBV7-9 | TGTGCCAGCAGCTTCATAGCGGGAGCCCTCACACAGTACTTC | CASSFIAGALTQYF
TRBJ2-7 | NA | TRBD1 | TRBV19 | TGTGCCAGTAGTCTAGGGACAGCCTACGAGCAGTACTTC | CASSLGTAYEQYF
TRBJ1-1 | NA | NA | TRBV9 | TGTGCCAGCAGCGTAGGTGGCACGAACACTGAAGCTTTCTTT | CASSVGGTNTEAFF
TRBJ2-7 | NA | TRBD1 | TRBV27 | TGTGCCAGCAGAGGACAGGGATTCGAGCAGTACTTC | CASRGQGFEQYF
TRBJ1-2 | once | NA | TRBV29-1 | TGCAGCGCCGTGGAGTCGGACTATGGCTACACCTTC | CSAVESDYGYTF
TRBJ1-1 | few | TRBD1 | TRBV28 | TGTGCCAGCAGTTCCTCTACAGGGGAGGCTTTCTTT | CASSSSTGEAFF
TRBJ2-1 | once | NA | TRBV7-2 | TGTGCCAGCAGCCTGACTAGTCGCAATGAGCAGTTCTTC | CASSLTSRNEQFF
TRBJ1-2 | NA | TRBD1 | TRBV6-5 | TGTGCCAGCAGTAACAGGGGTTACGGCTACACCTTC | CASSNRGYGYTF
TRBJ1-1 | NA | NA | TRBV28 | TGTGCCAGCAGCCGGACAGCTCCTACGAACACTGAAGCTTTCTTT | CASSRTAPTNTEAFF
TRBJ1-1 | NA | NA | TRBV6-5 | TGTGCCAGCGGAGAGGGGTGGGAGGGCACTGAAGCTTTCTTT | CASGEGWEGTEAFF
TRBJ2-7 | NA | NA | TRBV6-5 | TGTGCCAGCAGTTACTCTTACAGGGCATCCTACGAGCAGTACTTC | CASSYSYRASYEQYF
TRBJ2-1 | NA | TRBD1 | TRBV15 | TGTGCCACCAGCAGCCCCGACAGGACAGGGTTCCGCAATGAGCAGTTCTTC | CATSSPDRTGFRNEQFF
TRBJ2-7 | NA | TRBD1 | TRBV6-6 | TGTGCCAGCACCTCAACCGGGACAGGGTTTGGCGAGCAGTACTTC | CASTSTGTGFGEQYF
TRBJ2-2 | NA | NA | TRBV18 | TGTGCCAGCTCACCCTTATTGGACAGTGTGAACACCGGGGAGCTGTTTTTT | CASSPLLDSVNTGELFF
TRBJ2-3 | NA | TRBD2 | TRBV6-5 | TGTGCCAGCAGTTACACTAGCGGGAGTAGCGCAGATACGCAGTATTTT | CASSYTSGSSADTQYF
TRBJ1-2 | NA | NA | TRBV4-1 | TGCGCCAGCAGCCAAGATCGGGAGGTAATCGGGGGCTACACCTTC | CASSQDREVIGGYTF
TRBJ2-7 | NA | TRBD2 | TRBV10-1 | TGCGCCAGCAGTGGGGACGGGAGGGCGCAGTACTTC | CASSGDGRAQYF
TRBJ1-1 | NA | TRBD1 | TRBV28 | TGTGCCAGCAGGGGACAGGGCCTCTTTAACACTGAAGCTTTCTTT | CASRGQGLFNTEAFF
TRBJ1-1 | NA | NA | TRBV18 | TGTGCCAGCTCACTTGAGACGGGCACTGAAGCTTTCTTT | CASSLETGTEAFF
TRBJ2-7 | NA | NA | TRBV15 | TGTGCCACCAGCCCAGGCCGAGTCTACGAGCAGTACTTC | CATSPGRVYEQYF
TRBJ1-1 | NA | TRBD1 | TRBV5-4 | TGTGCCAGCAGCTGGGGACAGGCAGAAGCTTTCTTT | CASSWGQAEAFF
TRBJ1-2 | NA | TRBD1 | TRBV7-9 | TGTGCCAGCAGCTTAGGAGGGGGCGGCTATGGCTACACCTTC | CASSLGGGGYGYTF
TRBJ1-2 | few | TRBD1 | TRBV7-9 | TGTGCCAGCAGCGGAGGACAGGGGCCCTATGGCTACACCTTC | CASSGGQGPYGYTF
TRBJ2-7 | once | NA | TRBV18 | TGTGCCAGCTCACGAGGTGGAACCTACGAGCAGTACTTC | CASSRGGTYEQYF
TRBJ1-2 | NA | NA | TRBV19 | TGTGCCAGTAGGGGGGCGCGAGGCTACACCTTC | CASRGARGYTF
TRBJ2-2 | few | TRBD1 | TRBV6-4 | TGTGCCAGCAGTGGGACAGGGGACACCGGGGAGCTGTTTTTT | CASSGTGDTGELFF
TRBJ2-3 | NA | TRBD2 | TRBV7-2 | TGTGCCAGCAGCTTAACTAGCGGGAGCTCCACAGATACGCAGTATTTT | CASSLTSGSSTDTQYF
TRBJ2-3 | NA | TRBD2 | TRBV10-2 | TGCGCCAGCAGTGTAAGCGGGGCGACCACAGATACGCAGTATTTT | CASSVSGATTDTQYF
TRBJ1-2 | NA | TRBD1 | TRBV5-1 | TGCGCCAGCAGTCCGGACAGGGATGGCTACACCTTC | CASSPDRDGYTF
TRBJ2-7 | NA | TRBD1 | TRBV6-7 | TGTGCCAGCAGTTACCCCAAGCGGACAGGGAAAGGCTTCGCCTACGAGCAGTACTTC | CASSYPKRTGKGFAYEQYF
TRBJ2-3 | NA | TRBD2 | TRBV27 | TGTGCCAGCAGATCCCGACTAGCGGGAGGAGATACGCAGTATTTT | CASRSRLAGGDTQYF
TRBJ2-7 | few | TRBD2 | TRBV19 | TGTGCCAGTAGTAGGTCCCTCGGACTAGCGGACTCCTACGAGCAGTACTTC | CASSRSLGLADSYEQYF
TRBJ2-5 | NA | TRBD1 | TRBV15 | TGTGCCACCAGCAGAGCCCGGGACAGGGGGCTTGAGCAGTACTTC | CATSRARDRGLEQYF
TRBJ2-7 | NA | TRBD1 | TRBV7-2 | TGTGCCAGCAGCTTTTCAGGGGGCGAGCAGTACTTC | CASSFSGGEQYF
TRBJ2-3 | NA | TRBD2 | TRBV28 | TGTGCCAGCAGCCCTAGCGGGGGGGCCTTCAGCACAGATACGCAGTATTTT | CASSPSGGAFSTDTQYF
TRBJ2-7 | NA | NA | TRBV19 | TGTGCCAGTAGTTCCCTCCCCAGTTACGAGCAGTACTTC | CASSSLPSYEQYF
TRBJ1-1 | NA | NA | TRBV14 | TGTGCCAGCAGCCACGGGAATGAAGCTTTCTTT | CASSHGNEAFF
TRBJ2-6 | many | NA | TRBV15 | TGTGCCACCAGCAGAGACAACTCTGGGGCCAACGTCCTGACTTTC | CATSRDNSGANVLTF
TRBJ2-7 | NA | NA | TRBV28 | TGTGCCAGCAGTTATACGCCCGAGGGGCAGTACTTC | CASSYTPEGQYF
TRBJ2-1 | NA | NA | TRBV7-8 | TGTGCCAGCAGCACGCTCAGGGACTCCCCCTACAATGAGCAGTTCTTC | CASSTLRDSPYNEQFF
TRBJ1-2 | once | NA | TRBV5-8 | TGTGCCAGCAGCTTGCAGGATCTGTTCTTTGGCTACACCTTC | CASSLQDLFFGYTF
TRBJ2-3 | NA | NA | TRBV30 | TGTGCCTGGAGTGTACAAGCGCCGGATACGCAGTATTTT | CAWSVQAPDTQYF
TRBJ2-1 | NA | NA | TRBV27 | TGTGCCAGCAGTGTAGCCCAGGAGGGTAACAATGAGCAGTTCTTC | CASSVAQEGNNEQFF
TRBJ2-1 | NA | TRBD2 | TRBV7-7 | TGTGCTAGCAGCTCTACTAGCGGGAGGGCCCCCTACAATGAGCAGTTCTTC | CASSSTSGRAPYNEQFF
TRBJ1-1 | NA | NA | TRBV11-2 | TGTGCCAGCAGCTTCAGTAATACTGAAGCTTTCTTT | CASSFSNTEAFF
TRBJ2-5 | NA | TRBD1 | TRBV7-6 | TGTGCCAGCAGCTTGGGGCTAGCAGGGGGAGAGACCCAGTACTTC | CASSLGLAGGETQYF
TRBJ2-7 | NA | NA | TRBV4-1 | TGCGCCAGCAGCCAAGACCCCCCTTCCGAGCAGTACTTC | CASSQDPPSEQYF